These 5 T cell receptor beta chains share one sample of origin, sequenced in a study of T cells in localized non-small cell lung cancer. The method was immunoSEQ multiplex PCR; TCRdb's version includes in-frame clones alone and lacks a portion of them. This table has about 33,000 clones, about 89% appearing once. This specimen consisted of PBMCs, obtained before any cancer treatment. The receptors come from a man aged 35 to 70 with stage II lung adenocarcinoma.

V and J are TRBV5-4 and TRBJ2-2, with TRBD1 identical over 10 bases. CDR3 length equals 16 residues. Per the germline V gene, CDR1 is SGHNT and CDR2 is YYREEE (reference sequence). V dropped 4 bases and J dropped 5; count of bases not matched to a gene: 8. The CDR3 spells CASSPTGTGATGELFF. The CDR3 DNA is TGTGCCAGCAGCCCCACCGGGACAGGGGCAACCGGGGAGCTGTTTTTT.

The chain couples TRBV6-5 to TRBJ1-1; D gene uncertain. This CDR3 contains 14 residues. CDR1 is MNHEY, CDR2 SVGAGI, per germline. V dropped 2 bases and J dropped 3 bases, with 10 bases sitting between them. CDR3 in DNA: TGTGCCAGCAGTTACGCCCCCTGGGACACTGAAGCTTTCTTT. The encoded protein is CASSYAPWDTEAFF.

The rearrangement joins TRBV7-3 to TRBJ2-1, with 7 bases fitting TRBD1. The CDR3 spans 14 residues. The V gene end was trimmed by 5 bases and the J gene end by 6 bases; junction bases not matched to a gene: 7. Germline CDR1 SGHTA, CDR2 FQGTGA. Here the CDR3 reads CASSPDRDRNEQFF. The CDR3 DNA is TGTGCCAGCAGCCCCGACAGGGATCGCAATGAGCAGTTCTTC.

This clone came up a few times. The chain has TRBV27 and TRBJ1-5; D uncertain. CDR1 and CDR2 (germline): MNHEY, SMNVEV (reference sequence). CDR3 length: 14 residues. V was trimmed by 2 bases and J by 7 bases, leaving 12 bases between them. CDR3 coding DNA: TGTGCCAGCAGTTTAGAGGGATTGGGCCAGCCCCAGCATTTT. This gives the protein CASSLEGLGQPQHF.

The V gene is TRBV5-6, the J gene TRBJ2-2, with no clear D. V lost 6 bases and J lost 1, with 16 bases in between. The CDR3 length is 16 residues. CDR1 is SGHDT, CDR2 YYEEEE, per germline. The CDR3 DNA reads as TGTGCCAGCACCCTTGGAAATGGGTGGAACACCGGGGAGCTGTTTTTT. Translation: CASTLGNGWNTGELFF.